This T cell receptor beta chain was found in a study of shared clonotypes between healthy human individuals. V was trimmed by 3 bases and J by 6 bases, leaving 9 bases between them. The CDR3 totals 13 residues. Germline values: CDR1 SGHDT, CDR2 YYEEEE. Repertoires were generated with immunoSEQ multiplex PCR, while TCRdb's copy carries only in-frame clones and drops some. In the table there are over 2 million clones, 90% to 95% of which are singletons. Material for sequencing was naive CD4+ T cells sorted from blood. The subset is: CD45RA+ positively selected. The clonotype comes from a man aged 18 to 35 in good health. This chain joins TRBV5-6 and TRBJ2-2; no reliable D call. CDR3 in DNA: TGTGCCAGCAGCTGGGCCGGACCCGGGGAGCTGTTTTTT. It codes for CASSWAGPGELFF. The entire variable domain, with the rest obtained from reference TRBV5-6 and TRBJ2-2, is as follows: DAGVTQSPTHLIKTRGQQVTLRCSPKSGHDTVSWYQQALGQGPQFIFQYYEEEERQRGNFPDRFSGHQFPNYSSELNVNALLLGDSALYLCASSWAGPGELFFGEGSRLTVL.